These T cell receptor beta chains were read from a single sample in a study of T cells in Graves' hyperthyroidism and ophthalmopathy. TCRdb fed the multiplex PCR reads into MiXCR, producing one record per CDR3 protein. Of 500,000 to 600,000 distinct CDR3 sequences in the sample, just over 45% are singletons; the top ten hold 15% to 20%. Sequencing input: peripheral blood or thyroid tissue (not recorded which). Every receptor here comes from an adult woman with Graves' disease, either hyperthyroidism or ophthalmopathy (not recorded which). The CDR3 runs from the conserved cysteine through the conserved F or W. D genes are given only for firm matches. Not every row has a clone size; where given, it reads once, few, many or a size class.

D	V	size	J	length	DNA	CDR3
TRBD1	TRBV7-2	-	TRBJ1-1	15	TGTGCCACCGTAGATCGACAGGGGTCAATAGCTGAAGCTTTCTTT	CATVDRQGSIAEAFF
-	TRBV14	-	TRBJ1-6	15	TGTGCCAGCAGCCAAGTCCCAGGGCCAAATTCACCCCTCCACTTT	CASSQVPGPNSPLHF
-	TRBV20-1	-	TRBJ2-2	11	TGCAGTGCTAGTGAGAGCGGGGAGCTGTTTTTT	CSASESGELFF
TRBD1	TRBV7-3	-	TRBJ1-1	17	TGTGCTAGCAGCCGGGACAGCTCCGGGGCAGGGATCACTGAAGCTTTCTTT	CASSRDSSGAGITEAFF
TRBD1	TRBV19	-	TRBJ1-1	16	TGTGCCAGTAGTGTTACAGGGGGCTTTATGAACACTGAAGCTTTCTTT	CASSVTGGFMNTEAFF
-	TRBV5-4	-	TRBJ2-2	16	TGTGCCAGCAGCTTCTCTCAGGGTACGAACACCGGGGAGCTGTTTTTT	CASSFSQGTNTGELFF
TRBD1	TRBV24-1	few	TRBJ1-2	15	TGTGCCACCAGTGACCCCGGGACAGGGGACTATGGCTACACCTTC	CATSDPGTGDYGYTF
TRBD1	TRBV2	-	TRBJ1-5	12	TGTGCCACCCTGGGACAGGCAACCTACGAGCATTTT	CATLGQATYEHF
TRBD1	TRBV7-6	once	TRBJ2-5	16	TGTGCCAGCAGCTTAGCCGGGACAGCCAACCAAGAGACCCAGTACTTC	CASSLAGTANQETQYF
-	TRBV7-8	many	TRBJ1-4	15	TGTGCCAGCAGCCCCCGGCGGACTAGCGAGGAAAAACTGTTTTTT	CASSPRRTSEEKLFF
TRBD1	TRBV15	few	TRBJ1-4	16	TGTGCCACCAGCAGGGCCCGGGACAGGGCCGGGGAAAAACTGTTTTTT	CATSRARDRAGEKLFF
TRBD1	TRBV7-3	-	TRBJ1-1	13	TGTGCCAGCAGCCGGGGGGACAGCAGTGAAGCTTTCTTT	CASSRGDSSEAFF
TRBD2	TRBV20-1	-	TRBJ2-5	15	TGCAGTGCTAGTCTGGGCGGGGGGGCGCAGGAGACCCAGTACTTC	CSASLGGGAQETQYF
TRBD2	TRBV7-6	-	TRBJ2-5	18	TGTGCCAGCAGCTTAGATGGGACTAGCGGGAGGGACCAAGAGACCCAGTACTTC	CASSLDGTSGRDQETQYF
TRBD1	TRBV5-1	-	TRBJ2-5	16	TGCGCCAGCAGCTTGACCGCGGACAGGCTCGGGGAGACCCAGCACTTC	CASSLTADRLGETQHF
-	TRBV7-9	-	TRBJ1-2	14	TGTGCCAGCAGCCCCCGTCTGGGGCTCCTGGGCTACACCTTC	CASSPRLGLLGYTF
-	TRBV29-1	once	TRBJ2-6	16	TGCAGCGTTGCTGGGGGCATGAACTCTGGGGCCAACGTCCTGACTTTC	CSVAGGMNSGANVLTF